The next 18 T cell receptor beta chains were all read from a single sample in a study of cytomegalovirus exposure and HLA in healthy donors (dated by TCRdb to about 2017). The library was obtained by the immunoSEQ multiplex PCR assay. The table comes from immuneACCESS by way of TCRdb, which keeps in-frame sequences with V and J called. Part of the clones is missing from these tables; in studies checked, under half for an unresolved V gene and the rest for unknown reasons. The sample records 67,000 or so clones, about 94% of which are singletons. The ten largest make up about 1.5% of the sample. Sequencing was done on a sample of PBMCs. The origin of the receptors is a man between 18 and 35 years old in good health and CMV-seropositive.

The CDR3 loop is CASSQVLAGDYEQYF. Written as DNA, the CDR3 is TGCGCCAGCAGCCAAGTCCTAGCGGGTGACTACGAGCAGTACTTC. The chain joins TRBV4-1 to TRBJ2-7; 8 bases agree with TRBD2. V trimming: 1 base; J trimming: 3 bases; junction bases outside the gene matches: 5. CDR3 size: 15 residues. The germline gives CDR1 MGHRA, CDR2 YSYEKL.

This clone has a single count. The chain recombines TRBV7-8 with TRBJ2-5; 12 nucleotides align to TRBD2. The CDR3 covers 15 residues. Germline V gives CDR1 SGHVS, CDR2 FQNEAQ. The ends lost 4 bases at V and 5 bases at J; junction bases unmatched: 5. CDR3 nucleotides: TGTGCCAGCAGCTACAGGACTAGCGGGAACGAGACCCAGTACTTC. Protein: CASSYRTSGNETQYF.

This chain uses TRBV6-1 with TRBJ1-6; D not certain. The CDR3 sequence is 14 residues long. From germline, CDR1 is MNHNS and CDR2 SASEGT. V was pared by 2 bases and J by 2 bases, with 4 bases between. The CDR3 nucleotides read TGTGCCAGCAGTGAACGTGCCTATAATTCACCCCTCCACTTT. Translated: CASSERAYNSPLHF.

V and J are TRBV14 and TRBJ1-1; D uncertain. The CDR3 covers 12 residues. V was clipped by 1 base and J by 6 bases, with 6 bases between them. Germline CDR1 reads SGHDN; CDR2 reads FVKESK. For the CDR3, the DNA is TGTGCCAGCAGCCAAGGACGGGCTGAAGCTTTCTTT. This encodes CASSQGRAEAFF.

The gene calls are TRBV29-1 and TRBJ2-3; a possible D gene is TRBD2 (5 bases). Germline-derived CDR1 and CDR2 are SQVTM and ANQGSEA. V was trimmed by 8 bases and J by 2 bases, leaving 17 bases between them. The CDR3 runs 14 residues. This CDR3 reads CSPPSRDDTDTQYF. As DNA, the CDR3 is TGCAGCCCCCCCTCGAGGGATGACACAGATACGCAGTATTTT.

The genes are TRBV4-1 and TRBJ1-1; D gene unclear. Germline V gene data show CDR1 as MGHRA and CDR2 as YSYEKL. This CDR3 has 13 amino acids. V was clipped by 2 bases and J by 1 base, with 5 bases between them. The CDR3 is CASSQSQNTEAFF. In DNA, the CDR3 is TGCGCCAGCAGCCAATCCCAGAACACTGAAGCTTTCTTT.

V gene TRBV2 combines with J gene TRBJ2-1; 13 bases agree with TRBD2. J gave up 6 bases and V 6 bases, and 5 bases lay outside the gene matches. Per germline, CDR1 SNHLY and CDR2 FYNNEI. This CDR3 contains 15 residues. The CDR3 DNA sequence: TGTGCCAGCAGACGACTAGCGGGGGGTTCCAATGAGCAGTTCTTC. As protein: CASRRLAGGSNEQFF.

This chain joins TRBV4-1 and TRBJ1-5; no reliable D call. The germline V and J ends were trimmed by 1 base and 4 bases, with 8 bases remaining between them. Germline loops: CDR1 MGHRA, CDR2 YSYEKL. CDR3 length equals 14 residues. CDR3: CASSQVALNQPQHF. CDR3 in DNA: TGCGCCAGCAGCCAAGTTGCGCTAAATCAGCCCCAGCATTTT.

In nucleotides, the CDR3 is TGTGCCAGCAGGGGAACTCAGACAGGGGGCGCGTCCACCTTC. Its protein product is CASRGTQTGGASTF. The V gene is TRBV9, the J gene TRBJ1-2, with 10 bases that match TRBD1. The ends lost 5 bases at V and 13 bases at J; junction bases unmatched: 14. The germline CDR1 and CDR2 sequences are SGDLS and YYNGEE. The CDR3 runs 14 residues.

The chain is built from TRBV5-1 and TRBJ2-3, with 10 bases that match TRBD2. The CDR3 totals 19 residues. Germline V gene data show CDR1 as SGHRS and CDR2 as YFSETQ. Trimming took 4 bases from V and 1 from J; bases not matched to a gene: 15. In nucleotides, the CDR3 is TGCGCCAGCAGCATAATCGGTAGCGCAGGGACTAGCGGCACAGATACGCAGTATTTT. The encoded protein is CASSIIGSAGTSGTDTQYF.

The CDR3 nucleotides read TGTGCCAGCAGCCAAACATTACTAGCGGGAACCCGATATACGCAGTATTTT. Translating gives CASSQTLLAGTRYTQYF. The rearrangement uses TRBV14 and TRBJ2-3; 10 bases agree with TRBD2. Germline assignment: CDR1 SGHDN and CDR2 FVKESK. The V gene end was trimmed by 2 bases and the J gene end by 7 bases; junction bases not matched to a gene: 12. This CDR3 comprises 17 residues.

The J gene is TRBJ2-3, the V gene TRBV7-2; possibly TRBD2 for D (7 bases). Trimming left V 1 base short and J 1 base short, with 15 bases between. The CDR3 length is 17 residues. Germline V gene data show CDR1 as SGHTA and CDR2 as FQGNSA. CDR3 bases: TGTGCCAGCAGCTTAGGGCCAGGGCGGGGGCGCACAGATACGCAGTATTTT. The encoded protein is CASSLGPGRGRTDTQYF.

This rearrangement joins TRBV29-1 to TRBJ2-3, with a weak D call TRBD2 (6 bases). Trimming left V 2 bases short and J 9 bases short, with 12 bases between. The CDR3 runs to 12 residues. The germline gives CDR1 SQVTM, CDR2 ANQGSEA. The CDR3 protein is CSVESFRGTQYF. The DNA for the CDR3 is TGCAGCGTTGAAAGCTTCCGGGGGACGCAGTATTTT.

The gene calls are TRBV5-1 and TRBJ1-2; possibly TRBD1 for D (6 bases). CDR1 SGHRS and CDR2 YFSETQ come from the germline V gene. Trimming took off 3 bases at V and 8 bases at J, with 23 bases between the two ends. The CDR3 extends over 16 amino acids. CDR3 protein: CASSYLTGTQGGGYTF. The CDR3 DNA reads TGCGCCAGCAGCTACCTCACAGGGACCCAAGGAGGAGGCTACACCTTC.

The CDR3, as DNA: TGCGCCAGCCAGACGACAGGGGGCCCCGGGGAGCTGTTTTTT. This translates into CASQTTGGPGELFF. The chain carries TRBV5-1 and TRBJ2-2; 10 nucleotides align to TRBD1. Germline lookup yields CDR1 SGHRS and CDR2 YFSETQ. CDR3 size: 14 residues. Trimming cost V 7 bases and J 6 bases; bases outside gene matches: 6.

CDR3 sequence (DNA): TGTGCCAGCAGCCCCCGGGTAAAACCCTACGAGCAGTACTTC. Its translation: CASSPRVKPYEQYF. The V call is TRBV5-4, the J call TRBJ2-7; D is uncertain. The CDR3 is 14 residues long. Trimming left V 4 bases short and J 2 bases short, with 13 bases between. Germline values: CDR1 SGHNT, CDR2 YYREEE (reference sequence).

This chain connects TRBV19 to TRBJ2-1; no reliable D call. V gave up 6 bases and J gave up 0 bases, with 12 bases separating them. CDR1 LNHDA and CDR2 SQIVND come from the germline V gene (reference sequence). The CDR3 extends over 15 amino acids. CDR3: CASSARSSSYNEQFF. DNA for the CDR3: TGTGCCAGTAGCGCACGGAGTAGCTCCTACAATGAGCAGTTCTTC.

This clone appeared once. The CDR3 is CASSLSLAGGSDTQYF. The DNA of the CDR3 is TGTGCCAGCAGCTTATCACTAGCGGGAGGTTCAGATACGCAGTATTTT. V gene TRBV7-3 combines with J gene TRBJ2-3; 12 bases agree with TRBD2. Unmatched junction bases numbered 4, after V lost 2 bases and J lost 4 bases. The germline V gene has CDR1 SGHTA and CDR2 FQGTGA. The CDR3 runs 16 residues.